This is a list of T cell receptor beta chains from one sample in a study of blood T cell repertoires in COVID-19. TCRdb's table, derived via immunoSEQ multiplex PCR, lists solely in-frame clones and lacks some. The data hold under 75,000 clones, with roughly 80% observed a single time. Sequenced input: peripheral blood. These TCRs come from a man in his 60s with COVID-19, enrolled during active disease. The conserved cysteine and the conserved F or W are not part of the CDR3 here. A D gene is named only where the DNA matches it firmly. Not every row has a clone size; where given, it reads once, few, many or a size class.

>few|TRBJ2-1|TRBD1|TRBV2
ASSPGTGSNEQF
>NA|TRBJ2-3|TRBD1|TRBV27
ASSLMPGGGTDTQY
>NA|TRBJ2-2|NA|TRBV21-1
ASTNSARDRGGGELF
>NA|TRBJ1-4|NA|TRBV4-1
ASSQEGTRNEKLF
>NA|TRBJ1-2|TRBD1|TRBV28
ASSSSSGTGAYGYT
>few|TRBJ2-1|TRBD2|TRBV4-1
ASSQASWTSGMTEQF
>NA|TRBJ2-1|NA|TRBV6-4
ASSALGALINNEQF
>NA|TRBJ1-1|TRBD1|TRBV19
ASSITAGGEAF
>NA|TRBJ2-3|TRBD2|TRBV3-1/TRBV3-2
ASSEAGGSTDTQY
>NA|TRBJ1-2|NA|TRBV28
ASSLGDTTSYGYT
>few|TRBJ1-1|TRBD1|TRBV28
ASSLVGLGDRNTEAF
>NA|TRBJ2-7|TRBD1|TRBV5-4
ASSSPSGTDNYEQY
>NA|TRBJ2-7|TRBD2|TRBV10-1
ASSESPTSVYEQY
>few|TRBJ2-7|NA|TRBV6-6
ASRPPSGSGAYEQY
>NA|TRBJ2-3|TRBD2|TRBV7-6
ASSPGLAGDTQY
>NA|TRBJ1-1|NA|TRBV6-5
ASSSPPSLYTEAF
>NA|TRBJ1-2|NA|TRBV14
ASSQDDTHYGYT
>NA|TRBJ2-1|NA|TRBV30
AWSVPGSYNEQF
>NA|TRBJ2-5|NA|TRBV7-6
ASSHHNSRGETQY
>NA|TRBJ2-5|NA|TRBV24-1
ATSKPGRQETQY
>few|TRBJ2-1|NA|TRBV6-6
ASNSGSSYNEQF
>NA|TRBJ2-7|NA|TRBV5-4
ASSLGGQRNEQY
>NA|TRBJ1-1|TRBD1|TRBV13
ASSKQGDTEAF
>NA|TRBJ2-7|TRBD1|TRBV5-4
ASSVDRGVYEQY
>NA|TRBJ1-4|TRBD1|TRBV27
ASRLGTGGDEKLF
>NA|TRBJ1-5|TRBD1|TRBV5-1
ASSAGTGGNQPQH
>NA|TRBJ2-2|TRBD1|TRBV15
ATSRDQDRLAGELF
>NA|TRBJ1-1|NA|TRBV19
ASSISLTNTEAF
>few|TRBJ1-2|NA|TRBV28
ASRPRRRRYNYGYT
>NA|TRBJ1-1|NA|TRBV3-1/TRBV3-2
ASSQGGGNTEAF
>NA|TRBJ2-5|TRBD2|TRBV6-1
ASSELAGGEGTQY
>NA|TRBJ2-5|NA|TRBV10-3
AISEAGTRETQY
>NA|TRBJ2-2|TRBD2|TRBV7-3
ASSSGGGLAGTGELF
>NA|TRBJ1-1|NA|TRBV14
ASSQAPRVRTEAF
>NA|TRBJ1-6|TRBD1|TRBV23-1
ASPGTGPSPLH
>NA|TRBJ1-2|NA|TRBV4-1
ASSQGPTVKDGYT
>NA|TRBJ2-3|TRBD2|TRBV10-2
ASSVGGREDTQY
>NA|TRBJ1-2|TRBD1|TRBV18
ASSPGSDRRNGYT
>NA|TRBJ2-5|NA|TRBV21-1
ASSAQTGVQETQY
>NA|TRBJ1-2|NA|TRBV6-5
ASSPGHFYGYT
>NA|TRBJ1-5|TRBD1|TRBV5-5
ASSLQGGQDGQPQH
>NA|TRBJ1-1|NA|TRBV7-9
ASRPRTELNTEAF
>NA|TRBJ2-7|NA|TRBV5-1
ASSLSGLSSYEQY
>NA|TRBJ1-2|NA|TRBV5-6
ASSLNSNFYGYT
>NA|TRBJ1-1|TRBD1|TRBV24-1
ATSDSQGANTEAF
>NA|TRBJ2-3|NA|TRBV10-3
AIIEAASPTDTQY
>NA|TRBJ2-7|TRBD2|TRBV5-4
ASSLTSGSTYEQY
>NA|TRBJ1-4|NA|TRBV5-1
ASSLGVGTNEKLF
>NA|TRBJ1-2|TRBD1|TRBV19
ASSQGQGGGYT
>NA|TRBJ2-7|NA|TRBV6-5
ASSTSPRRHEQY
>NA|TRBJ2-1|TRBD1|TRBV23-1
ASSPEDRVKIYNEQF
>NA|TRBJ1-2|NA|TRBV7-9
ASSSDYYGYT
>NA|TRBJ2-7|TRBD2|TRBV10-3
AISAGTSGRGEQY
>NA|TRBJ2-7|NA|TRBV6-5
ASSYTGGAPYEQY
>NA|TRBJ2-3|TRBD2|TRBV3-1/TRBV3-2
SSGTSAVADTQY
>NA|TRBJ2-5|NA|TRBV13
ASSVSSALETQY
>NA|TRBJ2-5|NA|TRBV11-1
ASSRNRDQETQY
>NA|TRBJ2-1|TRBD1|TRBV7-9
ASSVTGGHYNEQF